This T cell receptor (beta chain) was retrieved from a study of blood T cell repertoires in COVID-19. Overall study: COVID-19 samples, acute and convalescent, were from the United States, Italy and Spain. PBMCs, B-cell-depleted T cells, or T cells provided the cDNA or gDNA that made up the material.

This clone is a singleton in its sample. As originally analysed: Reference gene primer amplification gave nucleated cell count estimates. Profiled with immunoSEQ multiplex PCR; TCRdb holds only in-frame clones, not every one. V, J and clone size reflect that table, while D and trimming were determined from the DNA. The sample has about 36,000 clones; roughly 80% are singletons. Sequenced input: peripheral blood. This receptor was obtained from a man in his 60s with active COVID-19.

DNA for the CDR3: TGCGCCAGCAGCCAACCCTGGACACGTTACAATGAGCAGTTCTTC. Translation gives CASSQPWTRYNEQFF. The rearrangement links TRBV4-1 to TRBJ2-1; a weak D match, TRBD1 (5 bases). Trimming took off 2 bases at V and 4 bases at J, with 12 bases between the two ends. Germline V lookup: CDR1 MGHRA, CDR2 YSYEKL. This CDR3 comprises 15 residues.